This T cell receptor beta chain was recorded in a study of tumor-infiltrating lymphocytes in primary liver carcinoma. Study background: The tumors ranged from about 4.2 to 10 cm across and fell within stage T1-T3 N0M0. Study results and caveats: Researchers found tumor-adjacent and tumor-blood pairs overlapped less than tumor region pairs.

A constant-region primer primed TCR beta cDNA synthesis from around 500 ng of total RNA. Sequencing libraries for TCR beta derived from three nested multiplex PCR rounds that used slightly modified ARM-PCR. Researchers ran the first two PCR rounds for roughly 10 cycles each with TRBV1-TRBV30 forward primers and a C-beta reverse primer. In TCRdb, the multiplex PCR reads were re-called with MiXCR into one record per CDR3 protein. The profile shows 100,000 to 150,000 distinct CDR3 sequences, around two thirds of them singletons. CDR3 length: 15 residues. Germline CDR1 and CDR2: MGHRA and YSYEKL. For this clonotype: Its antigen remains unidentified. Compared with germline, one end of the junction differs, possibly owing to a read error.

Both RNA and DNA were isolated together from around 20-30 mg of bulk tissue that had not been sorted. Sample: liver tumor tissue from sampling region 1. This sample's subset: tumor region T1, superior pole. This clonotype was obtained from a woman aged 55-69 years with primary liver carcinoma and hepatitis B virus infection. The genes are TRBV4-1 and TRBJ2-7; tentatively, D is TRBD2 (5 bases). In DNA, the CDR3 is TGTGCCAGCAGCCAAATTAGGACTTCGGATTACGAGCAGTACTTC. It translates to CASSQIRTSDYEQYF.